This T cell receptor beta chain was observed in a study of CD8 T cells in cerebrospinal fluid in Alzheimer's disease (dated by TCRdb to the early 2020s). Looking at the study overall: The study used two single-cell methods, plate-based nested PCR sequencing and droplet-based sequencing, to evaluate clonal expansion of CSF T cells. The study tested whether clonally expanded T cells were present in cerebrospinal fluid from healthy elderly individuals and from patients with neurodegenerative disease. In the droplet-based CSF analysis comparing patients with controls, roughly 10 healthy controls (fewer than 11,000 cells) and roughly 10 patients with MCI or Alzheimer's disease (over 10,000 cells) were included. CSF gene-expression analysis, which included Parkinson's disease patients, covered more than 20 samples in total.

Every participant was in good physical condition and had no acute infectious disease. A live/dead marker was used to sort live CSF cells for droplet-based sequencing. To pellet immune cells, CSF obtained by lumbar puncture was centrifuged at 300g. Each CSF sample was checked for red blood cells, and any sample showing blood contamination was excluded. CSF cells were cryopreserved in freezing medium, frozen overnight at -80 degrees C, and subsequently stored in liquid nitrogen. Before analysis, CSF samples had been stored for less than seven months. The full study reports these points: In pooled data, a highly expanded clone (at least 3% of TCRs) occurred in 1 of 10 healthy subjects versus 4 of 6 Alzheimer's patients. The EBV-specific clones were neither the most highly expanded clones nor enriched among patients. Only samples with detectable clones went into the overall clonality comparison: some 11 healthy, 5 MCI, 5 AD, and 6 PD. The authors warned that finding EBV-specific TCRs in CSF does not prove a causal connection between EBV and Alzheimer's disease. Compared with controls, patients with MCI or Alzheimer's disease had a higher percentage of their CSF TCRs made up by the single largest clone.

This clonotype is large (0.1 to 1%) as judged by frequency; no count is noted. This clone's antigen is unknown. Reading from cysteine to phenylalanine, the CDR3 counts 18 amino acids. No DNA is listed. CDR1 and CDR2, looked up from the germline V gene, are SGHAT and FQNNGV. Library construction relied on 10x single-cell sequencing. 10X Genomics single-cell V(D)J and 5' gene-expression libraries were used to profile CSF cells. An Illumina NextSeq550 was used to sequence CSF single-cell TCR libraries. Regarding the original processing steps: V(D)J reads were aligned to the vdj-GRCh38 alts ensemble 2.0.0 reference and processed with the Cell Ranger vdj pipeline. Clonotypes were defined as cell barcodes sharing the same set of productive CDR3 nucleotide sequences. To link clonality with transcriptional profiles, clonotype information was incorporated into Seurat v3.0 gene-expression metadata. Any CSF cell with more than 1,800 genes, more than 7,500 UMIs or more than 10% mitochondrial reads was excluded. To identify TCRs with known antigen specificity, CDR3-beta sequences were compared against VDJdb. Network analysis of clone sharing used the R package qgraph and included only TCRs with complete alpha and beta chains. With the reads reprocessed by TCRdb, a single entry stands for each CDR3 protein sequence and no DNA is reported. TCRdb, not the authors, supplied the V and J calls. In this sample's table one finds about 1,000 distinct CDR3 sequences. 7.8% of the sample is in the top ten clones.

The clonotype originates from a human donor in good health. The chain couples TRBV11-2 to TRBJ2-2; the D call from TCRdb, TRBD2, cannot be confirmed without DNA. The source material was cerebrospinal fluid. CDR3 protein: CASSLGGLAGRNTGELFF.